Listed here are 10 T cell receptor beta chains from one sample, sequenced in a study of T cell responses to AZD1222 COVID-19 vaccine. The repertoire was sequenced with immunoSEQ multiplex PCR; TCRdb's copy has only in-frame clones and lacks some. This table has more than 50,000 clones, roughly 89% appearing once. Specimen: peripheral blood, collected on day 0 of AZD1222 vaccination. Every receptor here comes from an adult in good health.

V is TRBV6-2 or TRBV6-3 and J is TRBJ1-1; weak D call: TRBD1 (5 bases). The CDR3 sequence is 16 residues long. Per germline, CDR1 MNHEY and CDR2 SVGEGT. The V end lost 2 bases, the J end lost 0 bases, and 13 bases lay between the germline ends. CDR3: CASSYIGQSMNTEAFF. CDR3 DNA: TGTGCCAGCAGTTACATAGGACAATCTATGAACACTGAAGCTTTCTTT.

The V gene is TRBV7-9, the J gene TRBJ2-7; no firm D call. The V end lost 5 bases, the J end lost 1 base, and 9 bases lay between the germline ends. This CDR3 contains 13 residues. Germline V gives CDR1 SEHNR, CDR2 FQNEAQ (reference sequence). CDR3 sequence: CASSGTSSYEQYF. The CDR3 nucleotides read TGTGCCAGCAGCGGTACATCTTCCTACGAGCAGTACTTC.

This clone was seen once. The chain is built from TRBV5-8 and TRBJ1-5, with 9 bases lining up with TRBD1. The V gene end was trimmed by 4 bases and the J gene end by 5 bases; junction bases not matched to a gene: 7. Germline V gene lookup returns CDR1 SGHTS and CDR2 YDEGEE. This CDR3 contains 15 residues. CDR3 in DNA: TGTGCCAGCAGCGGGGGACAGGGTGCTTATCAGCCCCAGCATTTT. Amino acids: CASSGGQGAYQPQHF.

The rearrangement joins TRBV18 to TRBJ2-5, with unresolved D. The V end lost 0 bases, the J end lost 4 bases, and 12 bases lay between the germline ends. Germline CDR1 and CDR2: KGHSH and LQKENI. The CDR3 consists of 15 residues. CDR3 sequence: CASSPPSRPRETQYF. The CDR3 DNA reads TGTGCCAGCTCACCACCTAGCAGACCGAGAGAGACCCAGTACTTC.

The J gene is TRBJ1-5, the V gene TRBV12-3 or TRBV12-4; no definite D call. V was cut by 6 bases and J by 3 bases, with 6 bases left in between. This CDR3 contains 12 residues. The CDR3 region has the DNA TGTGCCAGCAGGAGGGACAATCAGCCCCAGCATTTT. This gives the protein CASRRDNQPQHF.

The chain employs TRBV6-5 and TRBJ2-1; TRBD1 agrees at 11 bases. V was clipped by 10 bases and J by 5 bases; unmatched bases: 4. This CDR3 has 13 amino acids. From germline, CDR1 is MNHEY and CDR2 SVGAGI. CDR3 sequence: CATRGQGDNEQFF. The CDR3 region has the DNA TGTGCCACCCGGGGACAGGGGGACAATGAGCAGTTCTTC.

This chain links TRBV6-5 with TRBJ1-6, with 7 bases identical to TRBD1. This CDR3 spans 15 amino acids. The V segment lost 6 bases and the J segment 12 bases; nucleotides outside the gene matches: 14. The V gene's germline CDR1 is MNHEY and CDR2 SVGAGI. The CDR3 DNA follows: TGTGCCAGCAGACGTACAGGGGCCACTTTAGGACCCCTCCACTTT. Residues: CASRRTGATLGPLHF.

The chain joins TRBV5-6 to TRBJ1-5; TRBD1 might be the D (5 bases). The CDR3 covers 14 residues. Per the germline V gene, CDR1 is SGHDT and CDR2 is YYEEEE. V lost 4 bases to trimming and J lost 12 bases, with 20 bases between them. CDR3 nucleotides: TGTGCCAGCAGCCTCTGGGCCGTAGGGGTCAGCCAGCATTTT. This gives the protein CASSLWAVGVSQHF.

The rearrangement joins TRBV3-1 (or the pseudogene TRBV3-2) to TRBJ2-5, with 8 bases aligning to TRBD2. V lost 8 bases and J lost 0; bases outside the gene matches: 5. In germline, CDR1 is LGHDT, CDR2 YNNKEL (reference sequence). This CDR3 contains 14 residues. The CDR3 bases are TGTGCCAGCGTGCCCGGGGGGGACCAAGAGACCCAGTACTTC. Translating gives CASVPGGDQETQYF.

This chain uses TRBV15 with TRBJ1-2, with 10 bases aligning to TRBD1. CDR3 length: 15 residues. V trimming: 5 bases; J trimming: 7 bases; junction bases outside the gene matches: 10. Germline lookup yields CDR1 LNHNV and CDR2 YYDKDF (reference sequence). In DNA form, the CDR3 reads TGTGCCACCAGCCTTATCGACAGGGGGCCTGTTGGCTACACCTTC. Translating gives CATSLIDRGPVGYTF.